This T cell receptor (beta chain) was captured by sequencing in a study of response to subunit inactivated influenza vaccine. Germline CDR1 WSHSY, CDR2 SAAADI. The CDR3 contains 17 residues. V trimming: 4 bases; J trimming: 4 bases; junction bases outside the gene matches: 11. Using its own MiXCR run on the RT-PCR reads, TCRdb lists one record per CDR3 protein. Of about 540,000 distinct CDR3 sequences in the sample, around 21% were seen once. These data also formed part of another study, on T cells expressing NK-cell markers. As that study records: TCR beta cDNA was generated via 5'RACE template switching incorporating UMIs. Beta-chain profiling covered CD3+CD56+NKG2C+, CD3+CD56+NKG2C- and CD3+CD56-NKG2C+ sorted subsets. Among eight sequenced donors, seven carried HCMV seropositivity while one was seronegative. Researchers report these clonotypes also headed the CD3+CD56-NKG2C+ fraction in a handful of donors.

This sequence joins TRBV10-2 and TRBJ2-5, with 11 bases lining up with TRBD2. Sequences were derived from CD4+ T cells sorted from PBMCs, sampled approximately 12 days after vaccination. The sequence was obtained from a man aged 50-59 years who received an inactivated influenza vaccine. CDR3 sequence: CASSGSGGAFLPETQYF. For the CDR3, the DNA is TGCGCCAGCAGTGGTAGCGGGGGGGCCTTCCTCCCAGAGACCCAGTACTTC.